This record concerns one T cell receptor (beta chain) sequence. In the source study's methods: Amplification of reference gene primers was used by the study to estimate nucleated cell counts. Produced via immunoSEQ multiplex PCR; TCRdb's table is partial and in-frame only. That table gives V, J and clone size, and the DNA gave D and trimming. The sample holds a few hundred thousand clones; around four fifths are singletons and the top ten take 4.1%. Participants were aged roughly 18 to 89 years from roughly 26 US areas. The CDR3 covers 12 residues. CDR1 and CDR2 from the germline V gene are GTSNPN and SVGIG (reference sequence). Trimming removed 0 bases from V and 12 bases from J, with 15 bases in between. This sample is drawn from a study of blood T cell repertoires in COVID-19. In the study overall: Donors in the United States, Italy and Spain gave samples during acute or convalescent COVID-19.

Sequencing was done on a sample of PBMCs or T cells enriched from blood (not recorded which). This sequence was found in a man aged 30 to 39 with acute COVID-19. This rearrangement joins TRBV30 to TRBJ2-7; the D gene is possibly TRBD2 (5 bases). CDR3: CAWSVGLTEVYV. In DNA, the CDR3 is TGTGCCTGGAGTGTAGGCCTCACGGAGGTGTACGTC.